These T cell receptor beta chains were read from a single sample in a study of OX40 agonist ivuxolimab in advanced cancers. Assay used: immunoSEQ multiplex PCR; TCRdb lists only in-frame clones, some missing. Among tens of thousands of clones listed, around nine tenths were seen once. The sample here was CD4+ or CD8+ T cells sorted from blood, taken in a trial of the OX40 agonist ivuxolimab. All receptors come from an adult with an advanced solid tumor such as melanoma, head and neck, liver or kidney cancer. Both conserved end residues are part of each CDR3. Each record gives: J gene, V gene, D gene, clone size, CDR3 protein, CDR3 DNA. D genes are given only for firm matches. Clone sizes are given selectively: once, few, many, or a class where the clone is expanded.

>TRBJ2-5|TRBV10-1|-|-
CASSQNAQETQYF
TGCGCCAGCTCTCAGAACGCACAAGAGACCCAGTACTTC
>TRBJ1-1|TRBV6-6|-|-
CASGLRATEAFF
TGTGCCAGCGGATTGCGGGCGACTGAAGCTTTCTTT
>TRBJ1-5|TRBV10-2|-|-
CARGDGNQPQHF
TGCGCCAGAGGGGACGGGAATCAGCCCCAGCATTTT
>TRBJ2-1|TRBV19|-|-
CASSPGGEPYNEQFF
TGTGCCAGTAGTCCCGGGGGAGAGCCCTACAATGAGCAGTTCTTC
>TRBJ1-1|TRBV19|-|-
CASSVMVNTEAFF
TGTGCCAGTAGTGTTATGGTGAACACTGAAGCTTTCTTT
>TRBJ2-5|TRBV4-1|TRBD2|-
CASSQGLALETQYF
TGCGCCAGCAGCCAAGGACTAGCCCTTGAGACCCAGTACTTC
>TRBJ2-7|TRBV2|-|-
CAGSRESYEQYF
TGTGCCGGAAGTCGGGAGTCCTACGAGCAGTACTTC
>TRBJ2-7|TRBV5-1|-|-
CASKGTTGNPSEQYF
TGCGCCAGCAAGGGGACAACAGGGAATCCTTCCGAGCAGTACTTC
>TRBJ1-4|TRBV28|-|-
CASSLAGGLNEKLFF
TGTGCCAGCAGTTTAGCGGGGGGCCTTAATGAAAAACTGTTTTTT
>TRBJ2-7|TRBV27|TRBD1|-
CASSWDRSSYEQYF
TGTGCCAGCAGTTGGGACAGGAGCTCCTACGAGCAGTACTTC
>TRBJ1-5|TRBV6-1|-|-
CASLQGNQPQHF
TGTGCCAGCCTCCAGGGCAATCAGCCCCAGCATTTT
>TRBJ2-3|TRBV27|TRBD1|few
CASMGQARDTQYF
TGTGCCAGCATGGGACAGGCCCGGGATACGCAGTATTTT
>TRBJ2-1|TRBV5-1|-|-
CASSLVGSNEQFF
TGCGCCAGCAGCTTGGTGGGGTCGAATGAGCAGTTCTTC
>TRBJ2-3|TRBV19|-|-
CASSTLYTGPTDTQYF
TGTGCCAGTAGCACCCTATATACAGGGCCTACAGATACGCAGTATTTT
>TRBJ2-2|TRBV27|TRBD2|-
CASSPRVTSGIFGELFF
TGTGCCAGCAGTCCCAGGGTGACTAGCGGGATTTTCGGGGAGCTGTTTTTT
>TRBJ1-1|TRBV18|-|-
CASSPPQGRINTEAFF
TGTGCCAGCTCACCACCGCAGGGGCGGATTAACACTGAAGCTTTCTTT
>TRBJ1-4|TRBV27|TRBD1|-
CASSGTGAAEKLFF
TGTGCCAGCAGTGGGACAGGGGCGGCGGAAAAACTGTTTTTT
>TRBJ1-2|TRBV28|-|-
CASSSGSYGYTF
TGTGCCAGCAGTTCGGGGTCCTATGGCTACACCTTC
>TRBJ1-1|TRBV7-2|-|-
CASSFSNGGGTEAFF
TGTGCCAGCAGCTTTTCAAATGGCGGGGGCACTGAAGCTTTCTTT
>TRBJ2-2|TRBV2|-|-
CASSPGTGTGELFF
TGTGCCAGCAGTCCCGGGACGGGCACCGGGGAGCTGTTTTTT
>TRBJ2-2|TRBV6-1|TRBD2|-
CASRKEREYLELFF
TGTGCCAGCAGAAAAGAGCGGGAGTATCTGGAGCTGTTTTTT
>TRBJ1-6|TRBV6-1|-|-
CASSVEGRAFSPLHF
TGTGCCAGCAGTGTCGAGGGCAGGGCTTTTTCACCCCTCCACTTT
>TRBJ1-1|TRBV29-1|-|-
CSVEEEDGPRSTEAFF
TGCAGCGTTGAAGAAGAGGACGGTCCTAGGAGCACTGAAGCTTTCTTT
>TRBJ2-1|TRBV27|TRBD1|-
CASSSNSGGSYNEQFF
TGTGCCAGCAGCTCAAATTCAGGGGGCTCCTACAATGAGCAGTTCTTC
>TRBJ2-1|TRBV5-5|TRBD1|-
CASSLAGQGNEQFF
TGTGCCAGCAGCTTGGCGGGACAGGGGAATGAGCAGTTCTTC
>TRBJ2-5|TRBV5-4|-|-
CASSLEMTTYRETQYF
TGTGCCAGCAGCTTGGAGATGACTACTTATAGAGAGACCCAGTACTTC
>TRBJ2-5|TRBV7-2|-|-
CASSLLTGGGETQYF
TGTGCCAGCAGCTTACTCACAGGGGGGGGAGAGACCCAGTACTTC
>TRBJ2-2|TRBV7-3|-|-
CASRLSGGTNTGELFF
TGTGCCAGCAGGCTTTCTGGCGGCACGAACACCGGGGAGCTGTTTTTT
>TRBJ1-1|TRBV5-1|-|few
CASSMKLGPYMNTEAFF
TGCGCCAGCAGTATGAAACTGGGACCTTATATGAACACTGAAGCTTTCTTT
>TRBJ2-6|TRBV25-1|-|-
CATSSSGANVLTF
TGTGCCACCTCTTCGTCTGGGGCCAACGTCCTGACTTTC
>TRBJ1-2|TRBV19|TRBD1|-
CASGRGQGYGYTF
TGTGCCAGTGGCCGGGGACAGGGCTATGGCTACACCTTC
>TRBJ1-1|TRBV5-1|-|-
CASSSNLIMNTEAFF
TGCGCCAGCAGCTCAAACCTAATCATGAACACTGAAGCTTTCTTT
>TRBJ2-7|TRBV5-5|TRBD1|-
CASSPGSDRGYEQYF
TGTGCCAGCAGCCCCGGTTCCGACAGGGGCTACGAGCAGTACTTC
>TRBJ2-1|TRBV18|TRBD2|-
CASSLGLAAYNEQFF
TGTGCCAGCTCACTGGGACTAGCGGCTTACAATGAGCAGTTCTTC
>TRBJ2-1|TRBV6-1|-|-
CASSGQYNEQFF
TGTGCCAGCAGTGGTCAGTACAATGAGCAGTTCTTC
>TRBJ1-1|TRBV18|-|-
CASSQDGRRTEAFF
TGTGCCAGCTCACAGGACGGCCGGAGAACTGAAGCTTTCTTT
>TRBJ1-4|TRBV5-5|-|once
CASSLGATTTNEKLFF
TGTGCCAGCAGCCTGGGGGCGACGACAACTAATGAAAAACTGTTTTTT
>TRBJ1-1|TRBV14|TRBD1|-
CASRPDGTGNTEAFF
TGTGCCAGCAGACCCGACGGGACAGGGAACACTGAAGCTTTCTTT
>TRBJ1-4|TRBV19|-|-
CASSRDNVEKLFF
TGTGCCAGTAGTAGGGACAACGTAGAAAAACTGTTTTTT
>TRBJ2-5|TRBV14|-|-
CASSQVRVGYQETQYF
TGTGCCAGCAGCCAAGTAAGAGTAGGGTACCAAGAGACCCAGTACTTC
>TRBJ2-1|TRBV7-9|-|-
CASSLRPGPYNEQFF
TGTGCCAGCAGCTTACGCCCCGGGCCTTACAATGAGCAGTTCTTC
>TRBJ2-1|TRBV9|-|-
CASSVRGGQDHNEQFF
TGTGCCAGCAGCGTACGTGGGGGGCAGGATCACAATGAGCAGTTCTTC
>TRBJ1-1|TRBV5-4|-|-
CASGGEMNTEAFF
TGTGCCAGCGGGGGGGAAATGAACACTGAAGCTTTCTTT
>TRBJ1-1|TRBV19|-|-
CATEPGWGDAEAFF
TGTGCCACTGAGCCCGGGTGGGGTGACGCTGAAGCTTTCTTT
>TRBJ2-2|TRBV5-6|-|-
CASSPIGRGYTGELFF
TGTGCCAGCAGCCCGATAGGCAGGGGATACACCGGGGAGCTGTTTTTT
>TRBJ1-2|TRBV28|TRBD1|-
CASSIQGAAGGYTF
TGTGCCAGCAGCATACAGGGGGCGGCGGGGGGCTACACCTTC
>TRBJ2-6|TRBV28|-|-
CASSQMGSGANVLTF
TGTGCCAGCAGTCAAATGGGTTCTGGGGCCAACGTCCTGACTTTC
>TRBJ1-5|TRBV10-3|-|-
CAINPNLQPQHF
TGTGCCATCAACCCGAATTTGCAGCCCCAGCATTTT
>TRBJ1-2|TRBV6-1|-|-
CATQGFNYGYTF
TGTGCCACCCAGGGCTTTAACTATGGCTACACCTTC
>TRBJ1-3|TRBV5-1|-|once
CASSLIWGSGNTIYF
TGCGCCAGCAGCTTGATATGGGGCTCTGGAAACACCATATATTTT
>TRBJ1-1|TRBV5-1|TRBD1|-
CASQTGADLNTEAFF
TGCGCCAGCCAGACAGGGGCCGATCTGAACACTGAAGCTTTCTTT
>TRBJ1-2|TRBV6-6|-|once
CASSYSGRVEYGYTF
TGTGCCAGCAGTTACTCAGGAAGGGTCGAGTATGGCTACACCTTC
>TRBJ2-3|TRBV19|TRBD2|-
CASSPRTSGSFPDTQYF
TGTGCCAGTAGTCCCCGGACTAGCGGGAGCTTCCCAGATACGCAGTATTTT
>TRBJ2-1|TRBV10-1|-|-
CASSAGQAYNEQFF
TGCGCCAGCAGTGCGGGGCAGGCGTACAATGAGCAGTTCTTC
>TRBJ2-3|TRBV27|-|-
CARRLVQLTDTQYF
TGTGCCAGGCGTCTGGTACAGCTCACAGATACGCAGTATTTT
>TRBJ2-7|TRBV6-1|-|-
CASSERSGEQYF
TGTGCCAGCAGTGAGAGGAGTGGGGAGCAGTACTTC
>TRBJ1-1|TRBV6-6|-|-
CASSYSNTEAFF
TGTGCCAGCAGTTACTCTAACACTGAAGCTTTCTTT
>TRBJ1-2|TRBV6-5|TRBD1|-
CASSPPGGHGYTF
TGTGCCAGCAGCCCTCCAGGGGGCCATGGCTACACCTTC
>TRBJ2-1|TRBV4-1|TRBD2|-
CASSSSAGAFANEQFF
TGCGCCAGCAGCTCGTCAGCGGGAGCGTTCGCTAATGAGCAGTTCTTC
>TRBJ2-1|TRBV6-4|-|-
CASSVTGASANNEQFF
TGTGCCAGCAGTGTCACGGGTGCCTCTGCGAACAATGAGCAGTTCTTC